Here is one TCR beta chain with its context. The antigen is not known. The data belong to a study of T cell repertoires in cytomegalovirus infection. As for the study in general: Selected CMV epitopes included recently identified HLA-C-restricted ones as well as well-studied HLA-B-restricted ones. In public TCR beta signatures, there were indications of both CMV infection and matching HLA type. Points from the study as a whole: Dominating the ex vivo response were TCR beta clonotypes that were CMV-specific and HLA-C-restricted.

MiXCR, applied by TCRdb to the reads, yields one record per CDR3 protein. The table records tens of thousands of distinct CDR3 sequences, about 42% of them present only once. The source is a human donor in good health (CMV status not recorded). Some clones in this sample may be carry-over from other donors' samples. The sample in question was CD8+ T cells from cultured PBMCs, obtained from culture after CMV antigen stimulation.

CDR3 coding DNA: TGTGCCAGCAGCTTAGGGACACTTATCGGAGGGGAGACCCAGTACTTC. This gives the protein CASSLGTLIGGETQYF. The chain employs TRBV7-8 and TRBJ2-5; tentatively, D is TRBD2 (6 bases). The CDR3 extends over 16 amino acids. Trimming took off 1 base at V and 5 bases at J, with 17 bases between the two ends. Germline CDR1 SGHVS, CDR2 FQNEAQ.